These 21 T cell receptor beta chains were sequenced from one sample in a study of T cells in Graves' hyperthyroidism and ophthalmopathy. Researchers took RNA transcripts and amplified the TCR beta CDR3 regions from them. Carried out on the TCR CDR3, a first-round RT-PCR used the HTBI primer set. TCRdb reprocessed the multiplex PCR reads via MiXCR and lists one record per CDR3 protein. The table has hundreds of thousands of distinct CDR3 sequences, 45% seen once. The sample comprised peripheral blood or thyroid tissue (not recorded which). The receptors were sampled from an adult man with Graves' disease, either hyperthyroidism or ophthalmopathy (not recorded which).

This clonotype was seen ten or more times. This rearrangement joins TRBV29-1 to TRBJ2-6; D is uncertain. The germline gives CDR1 SQVTM, CDR2 ANQGSEA. CDR3 length equals 15 residues. The V gene lost 1 base and the J gene lost 0 bases, with 7 bases spanning the gap. CDR3 loop: CSVEGELSGANVLTF. The CDR3 bases are TGCAGCGTTGAAGGTGAACTCTCTGGGGCCAACGTCCTGACTTTC.

Only a few counts were recorded for this clonotype. The gene calls are TRBV4-2 and TRBJ2-7; unclear D gene. From germline, CDR1 is LGHNA and CDR2 YNFKEQ. The CDR3 has 16 residues. Trimming removed 0 bases at V and 2 bases at J, with 14 bases between. CDR3 sequence (DNA): TGTGCCAGCAGCCAAGATCGCGATCAGGCCGCCTACGAGCAGTACTTC. It is translated as CASSQDRDQAAYEQYF.

This clonotype was recorded at least ten times. The rearrangement uses TRBV25-1 and TRBJ1-1; 7 bases map to TRBD1. With 6 bases clipped from V and 3 bases from J, the junction kept 10 bases outside the gene matches. CDR1 is MGHDK and CDR2 is SYGVNS in the germline V gene. The CDR3 runs to 15 residues. This CDR3 is CASSATGRIDTEAFF. CDR3 in DNA: TGTGCCAGCAGCGCGACAGGGAGAATTGACACTGAAGCTTTCTTT.

In this sample, this clonotype turned up a few times. The V gene is TRBV6-1, the J gene TRBJ1-4; 7 bases are a match to TRBD1. CDR1 MNHNS and CDR2 SASEGT come from the germline V gene. V lost 6 bases to trimming and J lost 4 bases; unmatched junction nucleotides: 8. CDR3 length: 15 residues. In DNA form, the CDR3 reads TGTGCCAGCAGCCTCCGGGACAGCGGTAATGAAAAACTGTTTTTT. Translation: CASSLRDSGNEKLFF.

The chain is built from TRBV7-9 and TRBJ2-7; 7 positions match TRBD1. The length of the CDR3 is 14 residues. The V gene's germline CDR1 is SEHNR and CDR2 FQNEAQ (reference sequence). V gave up 6 bases and J gave up 6 bases; unmatched junction bases: 11. The chain's CDR3 is CASSYRSGQVEQYF. The CDR3 coding sequence is TGTGCCAGCAGTTACAGGTCTGGACAGGTCGAGCAGTACTTC.

The chain recombines TRBV10-3 with TRBJ1-6, with D perhaps TRBD1 (5 bases). The V end lost 6 bases, the J end lost 7 bases, and 13 bases lay between the germline ends. The CDR3 contains 14 residues. The germline gives CDR1 ENHRY, CDR2 SYGVKD. This CDR3 reads CAIRTAGKNSPLHF. Written as DNA, the CDR3 is TGTGCCATCAGAACGGCAGGGAAAAATTCACCCCTCCACTTT.

This clonotype was observed a few times. The rearrangement uses TRBV19 and TRBJ1-2; D is unclear. CDR3 length: 13 residues. Deletions cut 7 bases from V and 3 bases from J, with 12 bases between. Germline V gene lookup returns CDR1 LNHDA and CDR2 SQIVND (reference sequence). The CDR3 coding sequence is TGTGCCAGTATGGAAGAGAGGGACTATGGCTACACCTTC. It codes for CASMEERDYGYTF.

This chain links TRBV2 with TRBJ1-5; D is unresolved. V shed 5 bases and J shed 5 bases, with 13 bases lying between them. CDR1 is SNHLY and CDR2 is FYNNEI in the germline V gene. The CDR3 spans 14 residues. CDR3 region: CASSSVAVHQPQHF. CDR3 nucleotides: TGTGCCAGCAGTTCCGTGGCAGTCCATCAGCCCCAGCATTTT.

This clonotype has a handful of counts. This sequence joins TRBV5-5 and TRBJ2-7; no clear D. Trimming stripped 0 bases from V and 6 bases from J, with 16 bases between. There are 15 residues in the CDR3. Germline-derived CDR1 and CDR2 are SGHKS and YYEKEE (reference sequence). The CDR3, as DNA: TGTGCCAGCAGCTTGGACCGACACCCCCACCTCGAGCAGTACTTC. It codes for CASSLDRHPHLEQYF. Drawing the rest from reference TRBV5-5 and TRBJ2-7, the complete variable domain is DAGVTQSPTHLIKTRGQQVTLRCSPISGHKSVSWYQQVLGQGPQFIFQYYEKEERGRGNFPDRFSARQFPNYSSELNVNALLLGDSALYLCASSLDRHPHLEQYFGPGTRLTVT.

In its sample, this clonotype was seen many times. V gene TRBV7-8 combines with J gene TRBJ2-7, with unresolved D. The V end was cut by 2 bases, the J end by 5 bases, with 10 bases between. The CDR3 contains 13 residues. CDR1 SGHVS and CDR2 FQNEAQ come from the germline V gene. The CDR3 spells CASSLLGPHEQYF. The CDR3 coding sequence is TGTGCCAGCAGCTTATTGGGTCCCCACGAGCAGTACTTC.

The chain couples TRBV19 to TRBJ1-6; no clear D gene. This CDR3 spans 15 amino acids. V shed 3 bases and J shed 6 bases, with 12 bases lying between them. Germline V gene data show CDR1 as LNHDA and CDR2 as SQIVND (reference sequence). Here the CDR3 DNA reads TGTGCCAGTAGTATTCTGGGTTCGTCTAATTCACCCCTCCACTTT. Protein sequence: CASSILGSSNSPLHF.

For this clonotype: One junction end disagrees with the germline gene, perhaps due to a read error. The chain employs TRBV7-9 and TRBJ2-5, with 7 bases aligning to TRBD1. Germline assignment: CDR1 SEHNR and CDR2 FQNEAQ (reference sequence). The length of the CDR3 is 13 residues. CDR3 loop: CASSLQGEETQYF. CDR3 nucleotides: TGTGCCAGCAGCTTGCAGGGGGAAGAGACCCAATACTTC. The entire variable domain, with the rest obtained from reference TRBV7-9 and TRBJ2-5, is as follows: DTGVSQNPRHKITKRGQNVTFRCDPISEHNRLYWYRQTLGQGPEFLTYFQNEAQLEKSRLLSDRFSAERPKGSFSTLEIQRTEQGDSAMYLCASSLQGEETQYFGPGTRLLVL.

This clonotype appeared a few times. The rearrangement links TRBV5-1 to TRBJ1-5; D unresolved. CDR3 size: 15 residues. Germline V gene sequence: CDR1 SGHRS, CDR2 YFSETQ. Trimming left V 0 bases short and J 7 bases short, with 14 bases between. The CDR3 is CASSLAGEGGQPQHF. In nucleotides, the CDR3 is TGCGCCAGCAGCTTGGCCGGGGAGGGAGGCCAGCCCCAGCATTTT.

The rearrangement uses TRBV29-1 and TRBJ1-4; 9 bases are a match to TRBD1. V shed 1 base and J 7 bases; nucleotides not matched to a gene: 4. The CDR3 spans 14 residues. Germline assignment: CDR1 SQVTM and CDR2 ANQGSEA. The CDR3: CSVEGGTGFEKLFF. As DNA, the CDR3 is TGCAGCGTTGAAGGGGGGACAGGGTTTGAAAAACTGTTTTTT.

J is TRBJ1-2 and V is TRBV25-1, with D unclear. Germline V gene sequence: CDR1 MGHDK, CDR2 SYGVNS. The V end lost 5 bases, the J end lost 6 bases, and 7 bases lay between the germline ends. This CDR3 comprises 11 residues. The chain's CDR3 is CASSPRNGYTF. CDR3 DNA: TGTGCCAGCAGTCCTCGCAATGGCTACACCTTC.

This clonotype has more than one count but fewer than ten. The chain has TRBV29-1 and TRBJ1-1; D perhaps matches TRBD1 (6 bases). The germline CDR1 and CDR2 sequences are SQVTM and ANQGSEA. V gave up 1 base and J gave up 4 bases, with 13 bases separating them. The CDR3 is 14 amino acids. The chain's CDR3 is CSVEGLGAATEAFF. In DNA, the CDR3 is TGCAGCGTTGAAGGTCTGGGGGCGGCCACTGAAGCTTTCTTT.

V and J are TRBV6-5 and TRBJ2-2; possible D gene TRBD1, 5 bases. Germline V gene data show CDR1 as MNHEY and CDR2 as SVGAGI. The CDR3 covers 16 residues. V dropped 0 bases and J dropped 3 bases, with 11 bases sitting between them. CDR3 coding DNA: TGTGCCAGCAGTTACTCGGGATTAGGGGACACCGGGGAGCTGTTTTTT. This sequence encodes CASSYSGLGDTGELFF.

The rearrangement uses TRBV19 and TRBJ1-2; no firm D call. This CDR3 has 13 amino acids. V lost 7 bases and J 1 base, leaving 10 bases between the germline ends. The germline V gene encodes CDR1 LNHDA and CDR2 SQIVND (reference sequence). The DNA for the CDR3 is TGTGCCAGTATCCGTTGGGGTAACTATGGCTACACCTTC. This gives the protein CASIRWGNYGYTF. Full variable domain (outside the CDR3, taken from reference TRBV19 and TRBJ1-2): DGGITQSPKYLFRKEGQNVTLSCEQNLNHDAMYWYRQDPGQGLRLIYYSQIVNDFQKGDIAEGYSVSREKKESFPLTVTSAQKNPTAFYLCASIRWGNYGYTFGSGTRLTVV.

The table lists this clonotype with a few counts. The chain recombines TRBV12-3 or TRBV12-4 with TRBJ1-5; D call uncertain. The ends were cut back, 4 bases at V and 7 bases at J, with 17 bases in the middle. The CDR3 totals 15 residues. The CDR3 loop reads CASSSAIGYGQPQHF. CDR3 sequence (DNA): TGTGCCAGCAGTTCGGCTATAGGGTACGGGCAGCCCCAGCATTTT.

This clonotype was observed a handful of times. This chain uses TRBV20-1 with TRBJ2-7; D call uncertain. The CDR3 has 13 amino acids. V lost 3 bases to trimming and J lost 0 bases, with 9 bases between them. Germline V CDR1 and CDR2: DFQATT, SNEGSKA (reference sequence). The CDR3 protein is CSASRPHSYEQYF. CDR3 nucleotide sequence: TGCAGTGCTAGTCGCCCCCACTCCTACGAGCAGTACTTC.

A word on this clonotype: A much more abundant neighbour one base away suggests this may be a read error. CDR3 nucleotides: TGTGCCAGTAGTATAGCCAATTCACCCCTCCACTTT. As protein: CASSIANSPLHF. The V gene is TRBV19, the J gene TRBJ1-6, with D hard to call. V lost 1 base and J 7 bases, leaving 2 bases between the germline ends. This CDR3 has 12 residues. CDR1 LNHDA and CDR2 SQIVND come from the germline V gene (reference sequence).